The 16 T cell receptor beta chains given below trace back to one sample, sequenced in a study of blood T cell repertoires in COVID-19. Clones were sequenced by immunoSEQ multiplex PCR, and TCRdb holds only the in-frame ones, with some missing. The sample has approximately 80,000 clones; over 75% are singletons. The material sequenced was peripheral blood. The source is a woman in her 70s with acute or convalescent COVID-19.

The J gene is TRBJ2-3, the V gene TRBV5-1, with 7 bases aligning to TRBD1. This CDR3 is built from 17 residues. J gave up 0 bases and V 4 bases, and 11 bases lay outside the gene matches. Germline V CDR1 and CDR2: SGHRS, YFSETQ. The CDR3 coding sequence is TGCGCCAGCAGCCCGGGACAGAGGATCACTAGCACAGATACGCAGTATTTT. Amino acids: CASSPGQRITSTDTQYF.

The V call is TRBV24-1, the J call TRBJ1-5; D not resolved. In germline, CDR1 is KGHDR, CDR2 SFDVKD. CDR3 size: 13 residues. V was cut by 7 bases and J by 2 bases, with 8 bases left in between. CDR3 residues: CATRLDGNQPQHF. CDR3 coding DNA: TGTGCCACCAGGCTAGATGGCAATCAGCCCCAGCATTTT.

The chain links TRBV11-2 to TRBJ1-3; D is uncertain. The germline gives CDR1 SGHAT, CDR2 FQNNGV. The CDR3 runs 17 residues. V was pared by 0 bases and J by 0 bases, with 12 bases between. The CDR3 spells CASSLDISRVSGNTIYF. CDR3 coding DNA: TGTGCCAGCAGCTTAGATATATCACGGGTCTCTGGAAACACCATATATTTT.

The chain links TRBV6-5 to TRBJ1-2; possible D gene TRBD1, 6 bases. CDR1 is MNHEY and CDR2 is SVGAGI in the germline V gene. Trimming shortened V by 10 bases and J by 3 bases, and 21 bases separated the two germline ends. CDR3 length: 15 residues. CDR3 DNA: TGTGCCACCCTTCCCGGGGGGGGCGCGGACTATGGCTACACCTTC. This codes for CATLPGGGADYGYTF.

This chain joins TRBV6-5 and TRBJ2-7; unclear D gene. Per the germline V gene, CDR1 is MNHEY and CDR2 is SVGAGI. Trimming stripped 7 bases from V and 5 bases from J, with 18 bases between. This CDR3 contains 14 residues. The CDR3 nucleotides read TGTGCCAGCAAGCTGAGAACGGAGTCCGACGAGCAGTACTTC. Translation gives CASKLRTESDEQYF.

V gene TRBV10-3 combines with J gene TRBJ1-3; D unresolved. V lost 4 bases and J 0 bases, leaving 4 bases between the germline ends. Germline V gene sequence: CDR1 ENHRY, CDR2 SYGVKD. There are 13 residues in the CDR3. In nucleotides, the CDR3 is TGTGCCATCAGTGGAGACTCTGGAAACACCATATATTTT. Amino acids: CAISGDSGNTIYF.

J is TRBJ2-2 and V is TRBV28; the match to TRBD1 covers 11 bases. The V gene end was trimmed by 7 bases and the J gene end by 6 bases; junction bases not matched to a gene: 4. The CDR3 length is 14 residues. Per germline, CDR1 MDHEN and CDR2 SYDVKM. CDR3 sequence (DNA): TGTGCCAGCACCCGGGACAGGGGGGCCGGGGAGCTGTTTTTT. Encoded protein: CASTRDRGAGELFF.

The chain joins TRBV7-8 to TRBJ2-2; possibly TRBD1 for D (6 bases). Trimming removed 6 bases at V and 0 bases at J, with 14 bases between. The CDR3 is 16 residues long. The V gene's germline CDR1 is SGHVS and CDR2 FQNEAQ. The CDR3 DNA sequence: TGTGCCAGCAGTTTTCGGACAGTCGCGAACACCGGGGAGCTGTTTTTT. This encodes CASSFRTVANTGELFF.

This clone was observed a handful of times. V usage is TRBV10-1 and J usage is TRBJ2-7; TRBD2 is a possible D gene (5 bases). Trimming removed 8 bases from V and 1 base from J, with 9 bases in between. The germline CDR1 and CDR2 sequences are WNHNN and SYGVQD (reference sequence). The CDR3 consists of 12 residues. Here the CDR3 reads CASGSSSYEQYF. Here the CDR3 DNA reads TGCGCCAGCGGGAGCAGTTCCTACGAGCAGTACTTC.

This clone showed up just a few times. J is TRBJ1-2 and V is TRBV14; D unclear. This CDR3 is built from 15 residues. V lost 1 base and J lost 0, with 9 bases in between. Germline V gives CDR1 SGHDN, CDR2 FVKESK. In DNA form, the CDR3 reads TGTGCCAGCAGCCAAGGCCTAGGCCCTAACTATGGCTACACCTTC. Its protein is CASSQGLGPNYGYTF.

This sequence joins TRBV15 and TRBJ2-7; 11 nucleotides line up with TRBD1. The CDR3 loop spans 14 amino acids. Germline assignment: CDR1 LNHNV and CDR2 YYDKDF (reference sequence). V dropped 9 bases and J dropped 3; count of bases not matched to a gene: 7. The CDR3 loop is CATSGQGALYEQYF. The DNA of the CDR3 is TGTGCCACGAGCGGACAGGGGGCGCTCTACGAGCAGTACTTC.

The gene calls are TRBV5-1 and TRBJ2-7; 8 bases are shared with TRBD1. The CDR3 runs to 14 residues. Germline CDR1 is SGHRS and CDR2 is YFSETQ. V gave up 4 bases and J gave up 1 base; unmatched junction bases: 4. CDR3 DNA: TGCGCCAGCAGCACCACAGGGGGTTCCTACGAGCAGTACTTC. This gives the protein CASSTTGGSYEQYF.

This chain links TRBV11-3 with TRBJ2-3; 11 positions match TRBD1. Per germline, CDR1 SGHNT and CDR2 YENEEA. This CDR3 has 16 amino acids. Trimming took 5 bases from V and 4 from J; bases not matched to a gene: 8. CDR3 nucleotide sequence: TGTGCCAGCAGCACCGGACAGGGGGCGCTTGCAGATACGCAGTATTTT. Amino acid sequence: CASSTGQGALADTQYF. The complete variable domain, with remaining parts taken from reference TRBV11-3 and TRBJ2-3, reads EAGVVQSPRYKIIEKKQPVAFWCNPISGHNTLYWYLQNLGQGPELLIRYENEEAVDDSQLPKDRFSAERLKGVDSTLKIQPAELGDSAVYLCASSTGQGALADTQYFGPGTRLTVL.

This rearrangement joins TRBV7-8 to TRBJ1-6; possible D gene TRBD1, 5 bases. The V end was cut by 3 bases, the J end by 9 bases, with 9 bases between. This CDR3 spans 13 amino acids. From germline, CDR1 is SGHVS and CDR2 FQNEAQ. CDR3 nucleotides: TGTGCCAGCAGCTTGGGACTAGCTTCACCCCTCCACTTT. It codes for CASSLGLASPLHF.

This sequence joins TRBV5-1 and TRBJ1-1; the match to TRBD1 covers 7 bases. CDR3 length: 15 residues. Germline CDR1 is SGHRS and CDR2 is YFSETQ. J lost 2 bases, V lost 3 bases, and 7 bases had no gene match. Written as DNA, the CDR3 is TGCGCCAGCAGCTACATGACAGGGAGTAACACTGAAGCTTTCTTT. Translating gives CASSYMTGSNTEAFF.

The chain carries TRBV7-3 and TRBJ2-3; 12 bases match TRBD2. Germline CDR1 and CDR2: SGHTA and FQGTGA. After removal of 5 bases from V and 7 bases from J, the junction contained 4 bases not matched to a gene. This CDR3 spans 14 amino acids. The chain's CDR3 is CASSLTSGGNTQYF. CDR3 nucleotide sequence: TGTGCCAGCAGCCTGACTAGCGGGGGAAATACGCAGTATTTT.